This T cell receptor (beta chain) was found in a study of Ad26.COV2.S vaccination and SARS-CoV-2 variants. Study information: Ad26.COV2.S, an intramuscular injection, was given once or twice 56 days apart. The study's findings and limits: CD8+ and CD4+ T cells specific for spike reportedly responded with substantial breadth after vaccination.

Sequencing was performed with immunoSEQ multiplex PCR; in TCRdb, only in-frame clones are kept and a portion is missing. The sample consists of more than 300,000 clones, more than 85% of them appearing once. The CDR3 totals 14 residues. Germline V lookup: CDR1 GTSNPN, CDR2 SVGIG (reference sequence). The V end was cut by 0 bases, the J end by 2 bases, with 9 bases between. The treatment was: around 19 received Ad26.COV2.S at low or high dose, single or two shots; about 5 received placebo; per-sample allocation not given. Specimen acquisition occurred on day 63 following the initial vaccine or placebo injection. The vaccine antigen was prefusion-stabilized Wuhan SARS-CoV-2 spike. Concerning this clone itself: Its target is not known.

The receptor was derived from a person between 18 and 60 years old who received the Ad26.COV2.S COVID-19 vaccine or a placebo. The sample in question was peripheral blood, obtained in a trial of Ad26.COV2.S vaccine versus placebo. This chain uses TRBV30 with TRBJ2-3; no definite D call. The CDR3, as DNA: TGTGCCTGGAGTGTACGGACCACCACAGATACGCAGTATTTT. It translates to CAWSVRTTTDTQYF.